A single sample gave rise to the 21 T cell receptor beta chains below, sequenced in a study of beta chain features in type 1 diabetes. The antigens of these receptors remain unknown. Expressed TCRB transcripts got sequenced, as all isolated RNA was reverse transcribed. Profiling relied on immunoSEQ multiplex PCR, and the TCRdb table lists in-frame clones only, not all of them. This table has hundreds of thousands of clones, roughly 13% appearing once. Study-wide results and limits: Type 1 diabetes patients had TCRB CDR3s that were shorter (moderately but significantly so) in all four CD4+ subsets.

Sequenced: naive CD4+ T cells from blood. Receptors were obtained from a man aged 18 to 35 with type 1 diabetes.

V gene TRBV27 combines with J gene TRBJ2-3; the match to TRBD2 covers 8 bases. The J segment lost 0 bases and the V segment lost 2 bases, leaving 4 bases of the junction unmatched. In germline, CDR1 is MNHEY, CDR2 SMNVEV (reference sequence). The CDR3 consists of 16 residues. As DNA, the CDR3 is TGTGCCAGCAGTTTAATACCTAGCGGGAGCACAGATACGCAGTATTTT. Protein sequence: CASSLIPSGSTDTQYF.

The chain couples TRBV12-2 to TRBJ2-1; the tabulated D call, TRBD2, remains unverified against the DNA. TRBV12-2 represents a pseudogene. The CDR3 has 16 residues. The CDR3 bases are TGTGCAAGTCGCCCTACCCTGGGGGGGGTTATGGATGAGCAGTTCTTC. Its protein is CASRPTLGGVMDEQFF.

This clone turned up a few times. The rearrangement joins TRBV27 to TRBJ2-7, with D possibly TRBD1 on 5 matching bases. Trimming removed 5 bases at V and 2 bases at J, with 13 bases between. The CDR3 consists of 14 residues. Germline V gene sequence: CDR1 MNHEY, CDR2 SMNVEV (reference sequence). Here the CDR3 reads CASSDSGNPYEQYF. CDR3 nucleotides: TGTGCCAGCAGTGATTCAGGGAATCCCTACGAGCAGTACTTC.

The chain joins TRBV25-1 to TRBJ2-3, with a weak D call TRBD2 (5 bases). CDR3 size: 12 residues. The V gene's germline CDR1 is MGHDK and CDR2 SYGVNS. V was trimmed by 8 bases and J by 5 bases, leaving 11 bases between them. CDR3 sequence (DNA): TGTGCCAGCCAACCACGGGGAGATACGCAGTATTTT. Protein product: CASQPRGDTQYF.

The rearrangement uses TRBV28 and TRBJ2-5; D is possibly TRBD1 or TRBD2 (5 bases each). The CDR3 covers 14 residues. Germline CDR1 and CDR2: MDHEN and SYDVKM. Trimming removed 3 bases from V and 9 bases from J, with 17 bases in between. Here the CDR3 reads CASSFPSGPSAQYF. The CDR3 region has the DNA TGTGCCAGCAGTTTTCCCTCGGGACCGAGTGCCCAGTACTTC.

This clone was recorded a few times. This rearrangement joins TRBV9 to TRBJ2-1; D is unclear. Germline V lookup: CDR1 SGDLS, CDR2 YYNGEE. Trimming pared 3 bases from V and 5 bases from J, leaving 6 bases between. The CDR3 is 12 amino acids. This chain's CDR3 is CASSGQNNEQFF. DNA for the CDR3: TGTGCCAGCAGCGGACAAAACAATGAGCAGTTCTTC.

V gene TRBV29-1 combines with J gene TRBJ2-3, with 12 bases that match TRBD2. The CDR3 consists of 13 residues. CDR1 is SQVTM and CDR2 is ANQGSEA in the germline V gene. The ends lost 7 bases at V and 4 bases at J; junction bases unmatched: 3. The CDR3 DNA reads TGCAGCGGGCTAGCGGGAGGGGCAGATACGCAGTATTTT. Its translation is CSGLAGGADTQYF.

This clone turned up a few times. V usage is TRBV4-3 and J usage is TRBJ1-1; D not resolved. Germline V gene data show CDR1 as LGHNA and CDR2 as YSLEER. This CDR3 contains 16 residues. The V end lost 3 bases, the J end lost 1 base, and 15 bases lay between the germline ends. For the CDR3, the DNA is TGCGCCAGCAGCCAGGTCCTGGGGTGGGGGAACACTGAAGCTTTCTTT. Its protein product is CASSQVLGWGNTEAFF.

This clone showed up just a few times. V is TRBV19 and J is TRBJ2-1, with a possible D match to TRBD1 (5 bases). The CDR3 runs 14 residues. Germline V gene sequence: CDR1 LNHDA, CDR2 SQIVND (reference sequence). V gave up 1 base and J gave up 12 bases, with 16 bases separating them. CDR3 bases: TGTGCCAGTAGTATAGCCCGCAGGGCTTTTGGGCAGTTCTTC. It is translated as CASSIARRAFGQFF.

This clone appeared a few times. The rearrangement joins TRBV15 to TRBJ2-1; no reliable D call. V gave up 5 bases and J gave up 3 bases, with 11 bases separating them. CDR1 and CDR2 from the germline V gene are LNHNV and YYDKDF (reference sequence). The CDR3 is 14 amino acids. The chain's CDR3 is CATSPRRNYNEQFF. The CDR3 nucleotides read TGTGCCACCAGCCCCCGGCGAAACTACAATGAGCAGTTCTTC.

This clone was detected a few times. This sample also contains other DNA sequences that code for the same CDR3. This chain uses TRBV18 with TRBJ1-2, with no clear D. Trimming removed 6 bases from V and 2 bases from J, with 13 bases in between. The CDR3 spans 14 residues. CDR1 KGHSH and CDR2 LQKENI come from the germline V gene. CDR3 nucleotide sequence: TGTGCCAGCTCCCCCGCCGGAGGAAACTATGGCTACACCTTC. Its protein is CASSPAGGNYGYTF.

J is TRBJ2-7 and V is TRBV6-5; 12 bases are shared with TRBD2. The trim removed 4 bases at V and 2 bases at J, leaving 3 bases unmatched. The V gene's germline CDR1 is MNHEY and CDR2 SVGAGI. The CDR3 spans 15 residues. CDR3 sequence (DNA): TGTGCCAGCAGTTCCCTAGCGGGAGGGCCCTACGAGCAGTACTTC. Amino acids: CASSSLAGGPYEQYF.

The rearrangement uses TRBV11-2 and TRBJ1-2; no definite D call. CDR3 length: 14 amino acids. The germline V gene has CDR1 SGHAT and CDR2 FQNNGV. With 1 base removed from V and 2 bases from J, the gap between germline ends came to 8 bases. The CDR3 coding sequence is TGTGCCAGCAGCTTAGTCCCAGCCAACTATGGCTACACCTTC. Translating gives CASSLVPANYGYTF. The full variable domain, completed using reference TRBV11-2 and TRBJ1-2, is EAGVAQSPRYKIIEKRQSVAFWCNPISGHATLYWYQQILGQGPKLLIQFQNNGVVDDSQLPKDRFSAERLKGVDSTLKIQPAKLEDSAVYLCASSLVPANYGYTFGSGTRLTVV.

This clone appeared a few times. The chain employs TRBV10-3 and TRBJ2-7, with 9 bases fitting TRBD1. The germline V gene encodes CDR1 ENHRY and CDR2 SYGVKD. The CDR3 runs to 14 residues. The J segment lost 3 bases and the V segment lost 6 bases, leaving 6 bases of the junction unmatched. The CDR3 here is CAIRKTGGNYEQYF. Here the CDR3 DNA reads TGTGCCATCAGAAAGACAGGGGGTAACTACGAGCAGTACTTC.

The chain couples TRBV5-4 to TRBJ2-7, with D possibly being TRBD2 (6 bases). Germline assignment: CDR1 SGHNT and CDR2 YYREEE (reference sequence). This CDR3 is built from 12 residues. V was clipped by 4 bases and J by 5 bases, with 10 bases between them. CDR3 residues: CASSGDSDEQYF. CDR3 sequence (DNA): TGTGCCAGCAGCGGGGACTCGGACGAGCAGTACTTC.

This sequence joins TRBV4-1 and TRBJ2-3; TRBD2 matches 13 bases. CDR3 length: 17 amino acids. V dropped 5 bases and J dropped 4; count of bases not matched to a gene: 9. Per germline, CDR1 MGHRA and CDR2 YSYEKL. CDR3 amino acids: CASSYPLAGGRADTQYF. DNA for the CDR3: TGCGCCAGCAGCTACCCACTAGCGGGAGGGCGGGCAGATACGCAGTATTTT.

This clone was detected a few times. The rearrangement links TRBV7-2 to TRBJ2-1; possibly TRBD2 for D (5 bases). There are 15 residues in the CDR3. V lost 5 bases and J 6 bases, leaving 17 bases between the germline ends. The germline V gene encodes CDR1 SGHTA and CDR2 FQGNSA. The CDR3 DNA is TGTGCCAGCAGCACAAAAACTCGGACTTTCAATGAGCAGTTCTTC. Translation gives CASSTKTRTFNEQFF.

The CDR3 loop reads CASSSKEGDGYTF. The DNA for the CDR3 is TGTGCCAGCAGCTCTAAGGAAGGTGATGGCTACACCTTC. The chain has TRBV11-3 and TRBJ1-2; D is ambiguous. V lost 4 bases and J 6 bases, leaving 12 bases between the germline ends. Germline CDR1 is SGHNT and CDR2 is YENEEA. This CDR3 contains 13 residues.

The rearrangement joins TRBV18 to TRBJ1-5, with unresolved D. There are 11 residues in the CDR3. Germline V lookup: CDR1 KGHSH, CDR2 LQKENI. Trimming shortened V by 5 bases and J by 6 bases, and 5 bases separated the two germline ends. The CDR3 reads CASSSGQPQHF. In nucleotides, the CDR3 is TGTGCCAGCTCATCGGGTCAGCCCCAGCATTTT.

The chain recombines TRBV5-1 with TRBJ1-1; D gene uncertain. Trimming shortened V by 0 bases and J by 4 bases, and 4 bases separated the two germline ends. In germline, CDR1 is SGHRS, CDR2 YFSETQ. This CDR3 has 12 residues. The CDR3 here is CASSLDITEAFF. The CDR3 nucleotides read TGCGCCAGCAGCTTGGATATCACTGAAGCTTTCTTT.

The rearrangement uses TRBV2 and TRBJ2-2, with a possible D match to TRBD2 (6 bases). The CDR3 is made up of 16 amino acids. CDR1 SNHLY and CDR2 FYNNEI come from the germline V gene. V gave up 3 bases and J gave up 2 bases, with 13 bases separating them. CDR3 bases: TGTGCCAGCAGTGAGTTCGGACTATTAAACACCGGGGAGCTGTTTTTT. It is translated as CASSEFGLLNTGELFF.